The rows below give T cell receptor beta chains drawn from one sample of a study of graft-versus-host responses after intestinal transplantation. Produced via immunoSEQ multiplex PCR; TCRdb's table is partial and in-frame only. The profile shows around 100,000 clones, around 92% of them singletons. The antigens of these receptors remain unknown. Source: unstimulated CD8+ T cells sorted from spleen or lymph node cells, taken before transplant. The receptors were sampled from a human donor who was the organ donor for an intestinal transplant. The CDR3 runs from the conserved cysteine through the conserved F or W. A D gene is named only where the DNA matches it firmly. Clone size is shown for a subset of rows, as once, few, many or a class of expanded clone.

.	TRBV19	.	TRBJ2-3	CASSILRDTQYF	TGTGCCAGTAGTATATTAAGAGATACGCAGTATTTT
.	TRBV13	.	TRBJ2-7	CASGSRGAHEQYF	TGTGCCAGCGGTTCCCGGGGCGCCCACGAGCAGTACTTC
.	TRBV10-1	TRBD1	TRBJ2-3	CASSEPDRASTDTQYF	TGCGCCAGCAGTGAGCCTGACAGGGCGAGCACAGATACGCAGTATTTT
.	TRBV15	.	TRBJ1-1	CATSRGGATEAFF	TGTGCCACCAGCAGAGGAGGGGCCACTGAAGCTTTCTTT
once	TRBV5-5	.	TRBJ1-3	CASSLISPGNTIYF	TGTGCCAGCAGCTTGATCTCTCCTGGAAACACCATATATTTT
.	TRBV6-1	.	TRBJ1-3	CASRNQGSGNTIYF	TGTGCCAGCAGAAACCAGGGGAGTGGAAACACCATATATTTT
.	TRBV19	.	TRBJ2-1	CASSARGLGNEQFF	TGTGCCAGTAGTGCCCGGGGTCTTGGCAATGAGCAGTTCTTC
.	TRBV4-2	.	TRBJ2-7	CASSQVSTQGSSYEQYF	TGTGCCAGCAGCCAAGTGTCCACGCAGGGGAGCTCCTACGAGCAGTACTTC
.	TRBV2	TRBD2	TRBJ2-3	CASRWTSGRAHADTQYF	TGTGCCAGCCGGTGGACTAGCGGGAGGGCCCACGCAGATACGCAGTATTTT
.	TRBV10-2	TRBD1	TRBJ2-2	CASSLGQGVKGELFF	TGCGCCAGCAGTCTGGGACAGGGGGTTAAAGGGGAGCTGTTTTTT
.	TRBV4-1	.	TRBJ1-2	CASSQVAGHNYGYTF	TGCGCCAGCAGCCAAGTGGCGGGACATAACTATGGCTACACCTTC
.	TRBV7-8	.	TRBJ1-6	CASSWPEGGGSYNSPLHF	TGTGCCAGCAGCTGGCCCGAGGGTGGGGGCTCCTATAATTCACCCCTCCACTTT
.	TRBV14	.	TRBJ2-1	CASSQELYNEQFF	TGTGCCAGCAGCCAAGAACTCTACAATGAGCAGTTCTTC
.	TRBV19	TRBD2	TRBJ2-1	CASSPQAGPAYNEQFF	TGTGCCAGTAGTCCCCAAGCGGGACCCGCCTACAATGAGCAGTTCTTC
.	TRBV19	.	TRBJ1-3	CASQPGPGILSSGNTIYF	TGTGCCAGTCAACCGGGACCCGGGATTTTGAGCTCTGGAAACACCATATATTTT
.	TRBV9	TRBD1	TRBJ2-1	CASSDPGTVVSYNEQFF	TGTGCCAGCAGCGATCCCGGGACAGTAGTCTCCTACAATGAGCAGTTCTTC
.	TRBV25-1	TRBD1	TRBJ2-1	CASSEWTGGSYEQFF	TGTGCCAGCAGTGAATGGACAGGGGGAAGTTATGAGCAGTTCTTC
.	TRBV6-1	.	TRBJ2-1	CASSGAGHNEQFF	TGTGCCAGCAGTGGGGCTGGACACAATGAGCAGTTCTTC
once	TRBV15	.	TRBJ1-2	CATSRDFLGEVYGYTF	TGTGCCACCAGCAGAGATTTTCTCGGCGAGGTCTATGGCTACACCTTC
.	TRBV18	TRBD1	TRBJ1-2	CASSPSTGTNYGYTF	TGTGCCAGCTCACCTTCGACAGGGACGAACTATGGCTACACCTTC
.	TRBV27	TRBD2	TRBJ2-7	CASRGLAGSYEQYF	TGTGCCAGCAGAGGACTAGCGGGGTCCTACGAGCAGTACTTC
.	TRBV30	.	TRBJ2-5	CAWSGRQETQYF	TGTGCCTGGAGTGGTCGTCAAGAGACCCAGTACTTC
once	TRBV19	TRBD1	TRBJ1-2	CASSSGQGTEGYTF	TGTGCCAGTAGTAGCGGACAGGGGACGGAGGGCTACACCTTC
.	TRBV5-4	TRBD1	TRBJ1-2	CASTLTGGGYGYTF	TGTGCCAGCACCCTGACAGGGGGGGGCTATGGCTACACCTTC
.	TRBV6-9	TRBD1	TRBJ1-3	CASSRDSSGNTIYF	TGTGCCAGCAGTCGGGACAGTTCGGGAAACACCATATATTTT
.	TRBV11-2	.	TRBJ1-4	CASSLGVGPPRKLFF	TGTGCCAGCAGCTTAGGGGTGGGTCCCCCGCGGAAACTGTTTTTT
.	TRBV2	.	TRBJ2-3	CASSVRVLTDTQYF	TGTGCCAGCAGTGTCAGGGTCCTCACAGATACGCAGTATTTT
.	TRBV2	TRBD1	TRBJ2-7	CASSEARQGTYEQYF	TGTGCCAGCAGTGAAGCCCGACAGGGGACCTACGAGCAGTACTTC
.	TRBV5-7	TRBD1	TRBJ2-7	CASREGQGPYEQYF	TGTGCCAGCAGGGAGGGACAGGGGCCCTACGAGCAGTACTTC
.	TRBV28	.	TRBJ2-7	CASSLATGRSSYEQYF	TGTGCCAGCAGTTTAGCGACAGGGAGGAGCTCCTACGAGCAGTACTTC
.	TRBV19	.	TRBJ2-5	CASSIWAGSPRETQYF	TGTGCCAGTTCCATATGGGCGGGATCTCCCCGGGAGACCCAGTACTTC